These 27 T cell receptor beta chains came from one sample sequenced in a study of CD8+ T cells in alopecia areata. RNA was extracted and reverse transcribed into cDNA as the sequencing template. Profiling relied on immunoSEQ multiplex PCR, and the TCRdb table lists in-frame clones only, not all of them. The data contain over 100,000 clones, around 49% of them singletons. The sample in question was CD8+ T cells sorted from blood, obtained at week 0. The receptors originated from a human donor with alopecia areata.

V gene TRBV7-9 combines with J gene TRBJ2-3; 9 positions agree with TRBD2. Per germline, CDR1 SEHNR and CDR2 FQNEAQ (reference sequence). The CDR3 has 17 residues. V dropped 1 base and J dropped 1; count of bases not matched to a gene: 6. As DNA, the CDR3 is TGTGCCAGCAGCTTAGTGGCTAGCGGGGACGGCACAGATACGCAGTATTTT. The encoded protein is CASSLVASGDGTDTQYF.

J is TRBJ2-5 and V is TRBV5-4, with TRBD2 as a possible D gene (6 bases). CDR1 and CDR2 from the germline V gene are SGHNT and YYREEE (reference sequence). The length of the CDR3 is 16 residues. Trimming removed 4 bases at V and 5 bases at J, with 21 bases between. The CDR3 DNA sequence: TGTGCCAGCAGCCCCACTCGGGACTCAAGAGAGGAGACCCAGTACTTC. Translated: CASSPTRDSREETQYF.

The chain carries TRBV5-6 and TRBJ2-4, with D unclear. V was trimmed by 3 bases and J by 7 bases, leaving 8 bases between them. Germline CDR1 reads SGHDT; CDR2 reads YYEEEE. This CDR3 contains 12 residues. The CDR3 region is CASSSLDNIQYF. In DNA, the CDR3 is TGTGCCAGCAGCTCGCTGGACAACATTCAGTACTTC.

This chain links TRBV4-2 with TRBJ2-1; D is uncertain. This CDR3 is 14 amino acids long. V was shortened by 4 bases and J by 2 bases, with 9 bases between the two germline ends. CDR1 is LGHNA and CDR2 is YNFKEQ in the germline V gene. The CDR3 here is CASSPGRPYNEQFF. DNA of the CDR3: TGTGCCAGCAGCCCCGGTAGACCCTACAATGAGCAGTTCTTC.

The CDR3 DNA follows: TGCGCCAGCAGCCAAGACGGCAGGGTGACTGAAGCTTTCTTT. Encoded protein: CASSQDGRVTEAFF. The chain is built from TRBV4-1 and TRBJ1-1, with D possibly being TRBD1 (5 bases). CDR3 size: 14 residues. The germline gives CDR1 MGHRA, CDR2 YSYEKL. V was cut by 0 bases and J by 5 bases, with 10 bases left in between.

This clone was counted between two and nine times. The V gene is TRBV7-9, the J gene TRBJ1-3, with TRBD1 matching over 7 bases. This CDR3 has 16 residues. Germline-derived CDR1 and CDR2 are SEHNR and FQNEAQ (reference sequence). The J segment lost 0 bases and the V segment lost 5 bases, leaving 7 bases of the junction unmatched. The CDR3 nucleotides read TGTGCCAGCAGCACGAAGGACAGGAGCTCTGGAAACACCATATATTTT. Its translation: CASSTKDRSSGNTIYF.

This clone is medium-sized (0.01 to 0.1%) in the sample. This rearrangement joins TRBV7-9 to TRBJ2-5, with a tentative D call TRBD1 (5 bases). Germline-derived CDR1 and CDR2 are SEHNR and FQNEAQ (reference sequence). Between the trimmed V and J ends, which lost 5 bases and 2 bases, there was a span of 12 bases. The CDR3 consists of 14 residues. Here the CDR3 DNA reads TGTGCCAGCAGCCCCCGGACACCACAAGAGACCCAGTACTTC. This codes for CASSPRTPQETQYF.

The sample holds many counts of this clone. The chain is built from TRBV19 and TRBJ2-3; TRBD2 aligns across 8 bases. This CDR3 has 14 residues. Per germline, CDR1 LNHDA and CDR2 SQIVND (reference sequence). Trimming cost V 5 bases and J 7 bases; bases outside gene matches: 8. The CDR3 bases are TGTGCCAGTAGTGAACGGGGGGGCCGTTATACGCAGTATTTT. Translated, it gives CASSERGGRYTQYF.

The V and J genes are TRBV27 and TRBJ1-2, with D possibly being TRBD1 (5 bases). Germline CDR1 and CDR2: MNHEY and SMNVEV (reference sequence). V was cut by 6 bases and J by 3 bases, with 17 bases left in between. The CDR3 loop spans 15 amino acids. CDR3 bases: TGTGCCAGCAGCCTTACCGGGACTGCTTACTATGGCTACACCTTC. Translated, it gives CASSLTGTAYYGYTF.

The chain employs TRBV5-6 and TRBJ2-5; no clear D. This CDR3 comprises 11 residues. The germline gives CDR1 SGHDT, CDR2 YYEEEE. The V gene lost 1 base and the J gene lost 5 bases, with 3 bases spanning the gap. CDR3 sequence: CASSLMETQYF. The CDR3 DNA is TGTGCCAGCAGCTTGATGGAGACCCAGTACTTC.

This chain links TRBV7-2 with TRBJ2-1; perhaps TRBD2 as D (6 bases). CDR3 size: 18 residues. Germline V gives CDR1 SGHTA, CDR2 FQGNSA. Deletions cut 7 bases from V and 3 bases from J, with 25 bases between. CDR3 sequence (DNA): TGTGCCAGCACCCAACGGCCGGTTCTACACGGGGGCTACAATGAGCAGTTCTTC. Translation gives CASTQRPVLHGGYNEQFF.

The chain is built from TRBV29-1 and TRBJ2-1; 9 bases agree with TRBD2. With 0 bases clipped from V and 1 base from J, the junction kept 10 bases outside the gene matches. This CDR3 is built from 18 residues. Germline V gene sequence: CDR1 SQVTM, CDR2 ANQGSEA. CDR3 amino acids: CSVEDRSSGKNSYNEQFF. CDR3 in DNA: TGCAGCGTTGAAGATCGGTCTAGCGGGAAGAATTCCTACAATGAGCAGTTCTTC.

The genes are TRBV12-5 and TRBJ1-2, with TRBD1 as a possible D gene (5 bases). The V end lost 1 base, the J end lost 5 bases, and 14 bases lay between the germline ends. The CDR3 length is 15 residues. CDR1 is LGHNT and CDR2 is FRNRAP in the germline V gene. The CDR3 loop is CASGLDGGPLYGYTF. CDR3 DNA sequence: TGTGCTAGTGGTTTGGACGGGGGACCGCTGTATGGCTACACCTTC.

This clone was detected a few times. V and J are TRBV29-1 and TRBJ2-1; D is ambiguous. The CDR3 is 15 residues long. Germline CDR1 reads SQVTM; CDR2 reads ANQGSEA. V lost 5 bases and J 0 bases, leaving 14 bases between the germline ends. CDR3 amino acids: CSVPEYSSSYNEQFF. DNA for the CDR3: TGCAGCGTTCCGGAGTATAGTAGCTCCTACAATGAGCAGTTCTTC.

This clone has more than one count but fewer than ten. In DNA form, the CDR3 reads TGTGCCAGCAGCCAAATCACAGGGAGCGGCTCCTATGGCTACACCTTC. This sequence encodes CASSQITGSGSYGYTF. The V and J genes are TRBV7-9 and TRBJ1-2; D might be TRBD1 (6 bases). Deletions cut 5 bases from V and 4 bases from J, with 20 bases between. The CDR3 has 16 amino acids. Germline loops: CDR1 SEHNR, CDR2 FQNEAQ (reference sequence).

A word on this clone: This likely stems from a read error, as it lies one base from a far larger clone. V is TRBV7-9 and J is TRBJ2-5; no clear D gene. With the DNA end fitting TRBJ2-7 better, the J assignment may be wrong. The CDR3 extends over 11 amino acids. Looked up from germline, CDR1 is SEHNR and CDR2 is FQNEAQ (reference sequence). CDR3 bases: TGTGCCAGCAGCTTTTCCTACGAGCAGTACTTC. It yields the protein CASSFSYEQYF.

The chain recombines TRBV9 with TRBJ2-7; 9 bases match TRBD1. The CDR3 contains 14 residues. From germline, CDR1 is SGDLS and CDR2 YYNGEE. The J segment lost 6 bases and the V segment lost 4 bases, leaving 8 bases of the junction unmatched. The CDR3 reads CASSPRTGDSEQYF. In DNA, the CDR3 is TGTGCCAGCAGCCCCCGGACAGGGGATAGCGAGCAGTACTTC. The full variable domain, with the rest looked up from reference TRBV9 and TRBJ2-7, is DSGVTQTPKHLITATGQRVTLRCSPRSGDLSVYWYQQSLDQGLQFLIQYYNGEERAKGNILERFSAQQFPDLHSELNLSSLELGDSALYFCASSPRTGDSEQYFGPGTRLTVT.

This chain links TRBV29-1 with TRBJ2-5, with D perhaps TRBD1 (5 bases). The V gene lost 2 bases and the J gene lost 5 bases, with 24 bases spanning the gap. The CDR3 contains 17 residues. Germline lookup yields CDR1 SQVTM and CDR2 ANQGSEA. The CDR3 DNA reads as TGCAGCGTTGAATATACGATAGAGACAGCCTTTTACGAGACCCAGTACTTC. Encoded protein: CSVEYTIETAFYETQYF. The full variable domain, its missing parts supplied by reference TRBV29-1 and TRBJ2-5, is SAVISQKPSRDICQRGTSLTIQCQVDSQVTMMFWYRQQPGQSLTLIATANQGSEATYESGFVIDKFPISRPNLTFSTLTVSNMSPEDSSIYLCSVEYTIETAFYETQYFGPGTRLLVL.

By sample fraction, this clone is medium-sized. The J gene is TRBJ1-4, the V gene TRBV7-9; 8 positions agree with TRBD1. The CDR3 covers 19 residues. The junction had 19 bases not matched to a gene; V was cut back by 8 bases and J by 2 bases. Germline lookup yields CDR1 SEHNR and CDR2 FQNEAQ (reference sequence). Here the CDR3 reads CASQLLGTGSLATNEKLFF. In nucleotides, the CDR3 is TGTGCCAGCCAACTCCTCGGGACAGGCTCGTTGGCGACTAATGAAAAACTGTTTTTT.

The rearrangement joins TRBV27 to TRBJ2-3; tentatively, D is TRBD2 (5 bases). V was shortened by 6 bases and J by 1 base, with 11 bases between the two germline ends. This CDR3 has 14 residues. Germline V CDR1 and CDR2: MNHEY, SMNVEV (reference sequence). The CDR3, as DNA: TGTGCCAGCAGGAATAGCGTCGGCACAGATACGCAGTATTTT. Residues: CASRNSVGTDTQYF.

This clone was counted a few times. V gene TRBV29-1 combines with J gene TRBJ2-2, with a weak D call TRBD2 (6 bases). CDR3 length: 13 amino acids. Trimming removed 7 bases at V and 1 base at J, with 10 bases between. The germline V gene encodes CDR1 SQVTM and CDR2 ANQGSEA. This CDR3 is CSAPGLNTGELFF. The CDR3 DNA follows: TGCAGCGCCCCGGGACTGAACACCGGGGAGCTGTTTTTT.

The V call is TRBV29-1, the J call TRBJ1-1; D is unresolved. V lost 2 bases and J 8 bases, leaving 12 bases between the germline ends. The length of the CDR3 is 12 residues. Germline loops: CDR1 SQVTM, CDR2 ANQGSEA. The CDR3 coding sequence is TGCAGCGTTGAATCCGAGACCGCGGAAGCTTTCTTT. Translating it yields CSVESETAEAFF. The full variable domain, its missing parts supplied by reference TRBV29-1 and TRBJ1-1, is SAVISQKPSRDICQRGTSLTIQCQVDSQVTMMFWYRQQPGQSLTLIATANQGSEATYESGFVIDKFPISRPNLTFSTLTVSNMSPEDSSIYLCSVESETAEAFFGQGTRLTVV.

This clone was observed a few times. This rearrangement joins TRBV29-1 to TRBJ2-5; D remains unclear. CDR1 and CDR2 (germline): SQVTM, ANQGSEA. V lost 6 bases and J lost 5, with 7 bases in between. This CDR3 comprises 10 residues. CDR3 region: CSVLRETQYF. DNA of the CDR3: TGCAGCGTCCTAAGGGAGACCCAGTACTTC. Combining the CDR3 with reference TRBV29-1 and TRBJ2-5 gives the whole variable domain SAVISQKPSRDICQRGTSLTIQCQVDSQVTMMFWYRQQPGQSLTLIATANQGSEATYESGFVIDKFPISRPNLTFSTLTVSNMSPEDSSIYLCSVLRETQYFGPGTRLLVL.

This clone turned up a few times. The genes are TRBV14 and TRBJ2-7; D could derive from TRBD1 or TRBD2 (5 bases each). The CDR3 length is 13 residues. Trimming removed 6 bases at V and 2 bases at J, with 11 bases between. CDR1 is SGHDN, CDR2 FVKESK, per germline. CDR3 sequence reads: CASRGDGAYEQYF. DNA for the CDR3: TGTGCCAGCAGGGGGGACGGTGCCTACGAGCAGTACTTC.

This chain connects TRBV5-1 to TRBJ2-1; 8 positions agree with TRBD2. V was clipped by 0 bases and J by 7 bases; unmatched bases: 9. The CDR3 spans 16 residues. Per germline, CDR1 SGHRS and CDR2 YFSETQ. CDR3 protein: CASSLAGSGGLNEQFF. As DNA, the CDR3 is TGCGCCAGCAGCTTGGCTGGGAGCGGGGGCCTAAATGAGCAGTTCTTC.

The rearrangement links TRBV27 to TRBJ2-7; D unresolved. This CDR3 is 15 amino acids long. V dropped 0 bases and J dropped 2 bases, with 11 bases sitting between them. Germline V CDR1 and CDR2: MNHEY, SMNVEV (reference sequence). CDR3 DNA sequence: TGTGCCAGCAGTTTATCGATAGGGCAGACCTACGAGCAGTACTTC. Translating gives CASSLSIGQTYEQYF.

The genes are TRBV5-6 and TRBJ2-7; D unresolved. Germline loops: CDR1 SGHDT, CDR2 YYEEEE. V lost 0 bases and J 4 bases, leaving 5 bases between the germline ends. This CDR3 is 12 amino acids long. The CDR3 DNA is TGTGCCAGCAGCTTGGGAGATTACGAGCAGTACTTC. It specifies CASSLGDYEQYF.